This record concerns one T cell receptor beta chain sequence. The sample originates from a study of T cell responses to AZD1222 COVID-19 vaccine. The CDR3 has 18 residues. Trimming at V came to 0 bases and at J to 0 bases, leaving 9 bases not matched to a gene. Germline-derived CDR1 and CDR2 are LGHNT and FRNRAP. Investigators merged groups given second doses at roughly 4 or roughly 12 weeks. Using immunoSEQ multiplex PCR, the repertoire was profiled, and TCRdb retains in-frame clones only, with some absent. The sample comprises roughly 180,000 clones, roughly nine tenths of which are singletons, and about 1.7% rests with the top ten.

V is TRBV12-5 and J is TRBJ2-3; 7 bases match TRBD2. The material was peripheral blood, obtained 28 days after the second AZD1222 dose. The clonotype comes from an adult who received the AZD1222 COVID-19 vaccine. The DNA for the CDR3 is TGTGCTAGTGGTTTGGTCCAGGCCGATAGCGGGAGCACAGATACGCAGTATTTT. This sequence encodes CASGLVQADSGSTDTQYF.